This T cell receptor (beta chain) was sequenced during a study of metastatic and nonmetastatic thyroid tumors. Each patient went into thyroid surgery without having received any treatment. TCRdb called clones again from the PCR reads with MiXCR. The repertoire holds approximately 17,000 clones, 25% to 30% seen once, with 13% in the top ten. Germline values: CDR1 MNHEY, CDR2 SVGEGT. The V and J ends lost 4 bases and 9 bases respectively, with 15 bases between them. There are 13 residues in the CDR3. This clone has more than one count but fewer than ten. Sequencing input: adjacent normal tissue. J is TRBJ1-2 and V is TRBV6-2 or TRBV6-3; no definite D call. This sequence was found in a female donor with papillary thyroid cancer or a benign thyroid nodule (not recorded which). Some clones in this sample may be carry-over from other donors' samples. The CDR3 reads CASSFYTDHSYTF. CDR3 DNA sequence: TGTGCCAGCAGTTTTTACACCGACCATAGCTACACCTTC.